This TCR beta chain derives from a study of shared clonotypes between healthy human individuals. For this clone: Antigen specificity is unknown.

Germline assignment: CDR1 SGHAT and CDR2 FQDESV (reference sequence). V lost 5 bases, J lost 5 bases, and 13 bases stayed unmatched. The CDR3 contains 16 residues. CD45RO-negative cells were positively selected for CCR7, leaving out terminally differentiated effector memory CD45RA+ cells. Findings of the study overall: Richness estimates generally favored naive over memory subsets. Rarefaction exposed incomplete sorted-subset sequencing despite large depth.

The data were produced by immunoSEQ multiplex PCR, yet TCRdb's version contains in-frame clones alone and is incomplete. Of about 1,900,000 clones listed, 85% to 95% are singletons. The receptor comes from a man aged 18 to 30 in good health. Sequencing used naive CD8+ T cells sorted from blood. The V gene is TRBV11-1, the J gene TRBJ2-5; TRBD1 agrees at 8 bases. The CDR3 DNA is TGTGCCAGCAGCCCTAGCCCTTCAGGGGGCGAGGAGACCCAGTACTTC. Protein: CASSPSPSGGEETQYF.